This entry concerns a single T cell receptor beta chain. Its matching antigen is unknown. The data derive from a study of blood T cells in healthy people across ages. Study results and limitations: In these data, TCR beta diversity tracked strongly with naive T cell percentage. Higher diversity, along with more naive CD4+ cells, distinguished long-lived donors from aged donors. Diversity estimates from one million T cells were considered underestimates.

It was with a sample-barcoded 5' primer and a J-beta primer mix that a second PCR of roughly 6 to 11 cycles was run. Using its own MiXCR run on the 5' RACE reads, TCRdb lists one record per CDR3 protein. The top ten hold about 4% of the sample, which has some 1.5 million distinct CDR3 sequences, 35% to 45% seen once. Sequenced sample: blood. This receptor was obtained from a woman between 18 and 30 years old in good health.

CDR3 protein: CSARIGQGPFEAFF. The CDR3 DNA reads as TGCAGTGCTAGAATCGGGCAGGGACCCTTCGAGGCTTTCTTT. This sequence joins TRBV20-1 and TRBJ1-1; possibly TRBD1 for D (5 bases). The V end lost 2 bases, the J end lost 11 bases, and 21 bases lay between the germline ends. Germline CDR1 is DFQATT and CDR2 is SNEGSKA (reference sequence). CDR3 length: 14 amino acids.